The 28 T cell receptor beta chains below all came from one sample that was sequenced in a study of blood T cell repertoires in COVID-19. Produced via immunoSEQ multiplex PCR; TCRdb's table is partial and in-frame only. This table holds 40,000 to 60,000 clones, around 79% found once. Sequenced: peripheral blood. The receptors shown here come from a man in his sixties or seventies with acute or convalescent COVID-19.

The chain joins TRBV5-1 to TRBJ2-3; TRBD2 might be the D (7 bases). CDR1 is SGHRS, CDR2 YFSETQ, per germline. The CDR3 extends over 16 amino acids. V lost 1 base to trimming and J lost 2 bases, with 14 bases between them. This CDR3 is CASSLFGGPNTDTQYF. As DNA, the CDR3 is TGCGCCAGCAGCTTGTTCGGGGGGCCGAACACAGATACGCAGTATTTT.

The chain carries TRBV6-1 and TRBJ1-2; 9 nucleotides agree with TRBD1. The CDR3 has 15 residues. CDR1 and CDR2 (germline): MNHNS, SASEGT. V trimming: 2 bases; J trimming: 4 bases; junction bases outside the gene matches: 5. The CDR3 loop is CASSETGGAGYGYTF. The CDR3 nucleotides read TGTGCCAGCAGTGAAACAGGGGGCGCGGGCTATGGCTACACCTTC.

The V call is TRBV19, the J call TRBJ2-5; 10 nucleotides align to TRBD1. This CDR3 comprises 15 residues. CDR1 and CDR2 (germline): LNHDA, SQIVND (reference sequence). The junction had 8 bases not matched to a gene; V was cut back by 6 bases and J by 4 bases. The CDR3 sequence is CASSAGTGVGETQYF. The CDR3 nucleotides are TGTGCCAGTAGCGCCGGGACAGGGGTAGGAGAGACCCAGTACTTC.

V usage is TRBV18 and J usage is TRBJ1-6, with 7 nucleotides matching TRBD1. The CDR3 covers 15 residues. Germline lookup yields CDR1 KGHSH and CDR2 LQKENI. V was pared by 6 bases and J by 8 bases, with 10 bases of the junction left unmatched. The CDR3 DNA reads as TGTGCCAGCTCTGAACAGGGGAAGTTTGATTCACCCCTCCACTTT. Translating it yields CASSEQGKFDSPLHF.

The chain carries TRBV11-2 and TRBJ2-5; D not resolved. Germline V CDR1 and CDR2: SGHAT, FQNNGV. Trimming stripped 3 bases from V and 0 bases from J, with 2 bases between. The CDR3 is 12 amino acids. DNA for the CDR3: TGTGCCAGCAGCTTCAACCAAGAGACCCAGTACTTC. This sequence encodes CASSFNQETQYF.

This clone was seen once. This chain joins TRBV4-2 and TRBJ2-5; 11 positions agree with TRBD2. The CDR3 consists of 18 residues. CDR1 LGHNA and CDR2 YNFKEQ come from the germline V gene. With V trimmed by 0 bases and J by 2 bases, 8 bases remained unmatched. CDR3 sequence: CASSQEGVASGGQETQYF. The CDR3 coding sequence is TGTGCCAGCAGCCAAGAGGGGGTCGCTAGCGGGGGGCAAGAGACCCAGTACTTC.

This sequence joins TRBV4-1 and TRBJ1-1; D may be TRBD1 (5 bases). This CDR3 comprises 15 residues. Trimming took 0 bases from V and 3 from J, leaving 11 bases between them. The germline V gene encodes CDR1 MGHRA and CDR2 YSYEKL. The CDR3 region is CASSQEAGGHTEAFF. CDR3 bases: TGCGCCAGCAGCCAAGAGGCGGGGGGACACACTGAAGCTTTCTTT.

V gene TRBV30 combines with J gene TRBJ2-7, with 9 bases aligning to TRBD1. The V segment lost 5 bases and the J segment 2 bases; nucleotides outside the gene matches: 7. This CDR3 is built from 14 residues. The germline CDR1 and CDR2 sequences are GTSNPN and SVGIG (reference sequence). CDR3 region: CAWSGTGTTYEQYF. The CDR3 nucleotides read TGTGCCTGGTCCGGGACAGGGACGACCTACGAGCAGTACTTC.

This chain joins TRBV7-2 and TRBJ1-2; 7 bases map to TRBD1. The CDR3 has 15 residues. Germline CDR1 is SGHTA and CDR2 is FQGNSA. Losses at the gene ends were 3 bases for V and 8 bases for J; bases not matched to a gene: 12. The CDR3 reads CASSFGQGGVGGYTF. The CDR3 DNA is TGTGCCAGCAGCTTTGGTCAGGGGGGAGTAGGGGGCTACACCTTC. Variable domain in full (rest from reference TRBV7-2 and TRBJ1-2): GAGVSQSPSNKVTEKGKDVELRCDPISGHTALYWYRQSLGQGLEFLIYFQGNSAPDKSGLPSDRFSAERTGGSVSTLTIQRTQQEDSAVYLCASSFGQGGVGGYTFGSGTRLTVV.

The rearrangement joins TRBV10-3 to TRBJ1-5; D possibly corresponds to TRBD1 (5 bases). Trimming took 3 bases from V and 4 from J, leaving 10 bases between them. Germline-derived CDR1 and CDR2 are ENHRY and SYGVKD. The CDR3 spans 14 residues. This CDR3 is CAISDREGNQPQHF. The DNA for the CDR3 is TGTGCCATCAGTGACCGGGAGGGGAATCAGCCCCAGCATTTT.

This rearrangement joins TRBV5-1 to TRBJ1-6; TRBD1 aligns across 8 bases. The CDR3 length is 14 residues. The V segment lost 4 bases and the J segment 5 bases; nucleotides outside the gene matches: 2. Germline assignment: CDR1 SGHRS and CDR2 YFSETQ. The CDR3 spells CASSKGQDNSPLHF. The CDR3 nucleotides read TGCGCCAGCAGCAAGGGACAGGATAATTCACCCCTCCACTTT.

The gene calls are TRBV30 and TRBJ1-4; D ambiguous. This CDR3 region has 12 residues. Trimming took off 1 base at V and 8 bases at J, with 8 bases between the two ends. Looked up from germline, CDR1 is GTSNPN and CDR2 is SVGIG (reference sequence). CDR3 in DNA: TGTGCCTGGAGTGGTGCCGGGGAAAAACTGTTTTTT. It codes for CAWSGAGEKLFF.

The CDR3 loop reads CASSVSGLRGELFF. The CDR3 coding sequence is TGTGCCAGCAGCGTATCGGGTTTGCGTGGGGAGCTGTTTTTT. The chain combines TRBV9 with TRBJ2-2; D is unresolved. CDR3 size: 14 residues. Trimming took off 1 base at V and 8 bases at J, with 12 bases between the two ends. Germline V CDR1 and CDR2: SGDLS, YYNGEE.

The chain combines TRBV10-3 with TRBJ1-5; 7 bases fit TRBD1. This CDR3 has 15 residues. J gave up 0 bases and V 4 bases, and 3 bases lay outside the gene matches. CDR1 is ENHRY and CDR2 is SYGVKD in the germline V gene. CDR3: CAISADRDSNQPQHF. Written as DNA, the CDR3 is TGTGCCATCAGTGCCGACAGGGATAGCAATCAGCCCCAGCATTTT.

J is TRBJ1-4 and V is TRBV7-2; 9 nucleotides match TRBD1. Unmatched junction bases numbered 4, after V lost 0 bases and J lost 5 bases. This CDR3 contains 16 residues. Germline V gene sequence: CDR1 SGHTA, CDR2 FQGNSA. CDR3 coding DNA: TGTGCCAGCAGCTTAGCAGAGGGACAGGGAAATGAAAAACTGTTTTTT. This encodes CASSLAEGQGNEKLFF.

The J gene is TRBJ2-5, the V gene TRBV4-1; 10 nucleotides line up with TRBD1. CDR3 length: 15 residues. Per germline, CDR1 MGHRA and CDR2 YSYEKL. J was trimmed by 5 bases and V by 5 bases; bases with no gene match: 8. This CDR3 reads CASSMTGGAAETQYF. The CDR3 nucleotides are TGCGCCAGCAGCATGACAGGGGGCGCCGCGGAGACCCAGTACTTC.

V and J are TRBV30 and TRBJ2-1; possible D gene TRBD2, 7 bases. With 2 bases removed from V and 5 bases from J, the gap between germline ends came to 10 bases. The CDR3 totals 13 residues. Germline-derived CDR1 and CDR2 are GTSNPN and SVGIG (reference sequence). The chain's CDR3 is CAWSWGGHNEQFF. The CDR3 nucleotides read TGTGCCTGGAGTTGGGGGGGCCACAATGAGCAGTTCTTC.

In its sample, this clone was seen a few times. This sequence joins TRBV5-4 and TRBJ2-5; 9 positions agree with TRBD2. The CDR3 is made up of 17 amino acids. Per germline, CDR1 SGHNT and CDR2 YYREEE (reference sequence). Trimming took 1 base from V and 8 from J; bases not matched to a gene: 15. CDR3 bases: TGTGCCAGCAGCTTGAAAGGTAGCGGGGGTCGCTTGGAAACCCAGTACTTC. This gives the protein CASSLKGSGGRLETQYF.

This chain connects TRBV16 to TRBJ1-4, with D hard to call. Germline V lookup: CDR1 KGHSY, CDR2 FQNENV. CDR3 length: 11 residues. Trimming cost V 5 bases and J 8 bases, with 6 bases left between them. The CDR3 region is CASSDTEKLFF. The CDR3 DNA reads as TGTGCCAGCAGCGACACAGAAAAACTGTTTTTT.

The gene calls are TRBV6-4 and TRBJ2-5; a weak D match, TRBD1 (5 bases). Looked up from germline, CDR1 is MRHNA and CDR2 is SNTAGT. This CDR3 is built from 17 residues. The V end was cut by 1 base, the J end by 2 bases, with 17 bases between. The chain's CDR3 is CASSDFPEHGQQETQYF. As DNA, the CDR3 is TGTGCCAGCAGTGACTTCCCAGAGCACGGACAACAAGAGACCCAGTACTTC.

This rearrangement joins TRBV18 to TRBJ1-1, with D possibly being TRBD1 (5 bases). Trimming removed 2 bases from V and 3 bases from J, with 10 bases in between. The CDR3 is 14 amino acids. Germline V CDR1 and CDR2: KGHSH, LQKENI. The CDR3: CASSPVGGYTEAFF. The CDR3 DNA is TGTGCCAGCTCACCAGTTGGGGGGTACACTGAAGCTTTCTTT. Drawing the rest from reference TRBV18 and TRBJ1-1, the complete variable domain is NAGVMQNPRHLVRRRGQEARLRCSPMKGHSHVYWYRQLPEEGLKFMVYLQKENIIDESGMPKERFSAEFPKEGPSILRIQQVVRGDSAAYFCASSPVGGYTEAFFGQGTRLTVV.

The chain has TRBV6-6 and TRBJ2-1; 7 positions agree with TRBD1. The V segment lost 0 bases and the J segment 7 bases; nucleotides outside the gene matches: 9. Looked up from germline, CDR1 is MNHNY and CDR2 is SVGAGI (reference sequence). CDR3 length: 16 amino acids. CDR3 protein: CASSYSSPGGGNEQFF. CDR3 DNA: TGTGCCAGCAGTTACTCGAGCCCAGGGGGTGGAAATGAGCAGTTCTTC.

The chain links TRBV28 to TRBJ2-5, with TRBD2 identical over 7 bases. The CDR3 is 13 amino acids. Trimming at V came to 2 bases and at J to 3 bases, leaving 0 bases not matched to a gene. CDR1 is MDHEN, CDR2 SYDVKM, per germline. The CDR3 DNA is TGTGCCAGCAGTTTAGGGAGGGAAGAGACCCAGTACTTC. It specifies CASSLGREETQYF.

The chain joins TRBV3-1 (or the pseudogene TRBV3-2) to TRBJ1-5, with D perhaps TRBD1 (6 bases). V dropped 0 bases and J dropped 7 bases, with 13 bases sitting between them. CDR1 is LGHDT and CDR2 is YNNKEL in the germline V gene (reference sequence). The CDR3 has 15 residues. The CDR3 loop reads CASSQDLTGSQPQHF. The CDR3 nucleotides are TGTGCCAGCAGCCAAGATCTCACAGGGTCCCAGCCCCAGCATTTT.

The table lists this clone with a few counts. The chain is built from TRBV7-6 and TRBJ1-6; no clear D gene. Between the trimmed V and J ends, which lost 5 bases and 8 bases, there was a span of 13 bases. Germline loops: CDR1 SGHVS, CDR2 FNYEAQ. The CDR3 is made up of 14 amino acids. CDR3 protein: CASSTSSTDSPLHF. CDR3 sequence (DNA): TGTGCCAGCAGCACCTCCTCCACGGATTCACCCCTCCACTTT.

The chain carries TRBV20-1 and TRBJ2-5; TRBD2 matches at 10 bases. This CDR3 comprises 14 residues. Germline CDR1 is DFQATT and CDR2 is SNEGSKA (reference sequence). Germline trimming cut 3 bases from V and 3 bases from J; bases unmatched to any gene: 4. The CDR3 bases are TGCAGTGCTAGTATCGGACTAGCGGAAGAGACCCAGTACTTC. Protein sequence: CSASIGLAEETQYF.

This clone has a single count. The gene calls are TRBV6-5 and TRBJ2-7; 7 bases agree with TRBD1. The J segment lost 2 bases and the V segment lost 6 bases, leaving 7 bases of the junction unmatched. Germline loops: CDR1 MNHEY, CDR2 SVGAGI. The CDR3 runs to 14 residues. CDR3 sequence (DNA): TGTGCCAGCAGACGGGACAGAACCCCCTACGAGCAGTACTTC. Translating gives CASRRDRTPYEQYF.

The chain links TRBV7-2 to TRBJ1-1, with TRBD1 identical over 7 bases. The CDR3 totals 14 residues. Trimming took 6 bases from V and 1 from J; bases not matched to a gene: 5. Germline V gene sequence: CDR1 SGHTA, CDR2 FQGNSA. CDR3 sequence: CASRSGQTNTEAFF. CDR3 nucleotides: TGTGCCAGCAGATCGGGACAGACGAACACTGAAGCTTTCTTT.